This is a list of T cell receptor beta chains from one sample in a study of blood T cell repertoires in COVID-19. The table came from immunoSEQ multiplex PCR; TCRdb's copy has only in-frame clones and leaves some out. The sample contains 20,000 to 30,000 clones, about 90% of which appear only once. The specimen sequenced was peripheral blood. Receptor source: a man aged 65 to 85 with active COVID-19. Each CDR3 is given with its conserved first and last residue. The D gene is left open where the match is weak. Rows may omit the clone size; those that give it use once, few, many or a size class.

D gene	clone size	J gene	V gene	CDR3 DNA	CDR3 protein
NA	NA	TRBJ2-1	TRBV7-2	TGTGCCAGCAGCTCAATCCGGGACTTAACCTACAATGAGCAGTTCTTC	CASSSIRDLTYNEQFF
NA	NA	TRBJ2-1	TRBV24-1	TGTGCCACCAGTGTGGGCCACAATGAGCAGTTCTTC	CATSVGHNEQFF
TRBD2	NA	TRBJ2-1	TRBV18	TGTGCCAGCTCACCACGGGGGGGTGGTGAGCAGTTCTTC	CASSPRGGGEQFF
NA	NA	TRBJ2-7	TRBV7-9	TGTGCCAGCAGCTTATATACAGGCCACGAGCAGTACTTC	CASSLYTGHEQYF
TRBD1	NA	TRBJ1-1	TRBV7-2	TGTGCCAGCAGCTCTCGGACAGGGGTTGTGAACACTGAAGCTTTCTTT	CASSSRTGVVNTEAFF
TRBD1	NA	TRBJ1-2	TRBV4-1	TGCGCCAGCAGCCTATTACCGGACAGGGCTAACTATGGCTACACCTTC	CASSLLPDRANYGYTF
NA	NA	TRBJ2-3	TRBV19	TGTGCCAGTAGTCCGCGTGAGGGTACGCAGTATTTT	CASSPREGTQYF
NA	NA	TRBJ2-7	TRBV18	TGTGCCAGCTCCCCTGGCAATTTCTACGAGCAGTACTTC	CASSPGNFYEQYF
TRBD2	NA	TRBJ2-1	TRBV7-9	TGTGCCAGCAGCCCGGGACTAGCGGGAATCAATGAGCAGTTCTTC	CASSPGLAGINEQFF
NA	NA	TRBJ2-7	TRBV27	TGTGCCAGCAGTTTATCGGGCCGGGGAAGGCAGCAGTACTTC	CASSLSGRGRQQYF
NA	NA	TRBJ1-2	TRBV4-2	TGTGCCAGCAGCGCCCCATACGGCTATGGCTACACCTTC	CASSAPYGYGYTF
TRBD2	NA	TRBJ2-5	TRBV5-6	TGTGCCAGCAGCAGGGGAGGGAACCAAGAGACCCAGTACTTC	CASSRGGNQETQYF
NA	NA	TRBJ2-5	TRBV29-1	TGCAGCGTTGTCGGGGACCAAGAGACCCAGTACTTC	CSVVGDQETQYF
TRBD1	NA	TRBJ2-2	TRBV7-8	TGTGCCAGCAGGAAACAGGGGATTGGCACCGGGGAGCTGTTTTTT	CASRKQGIGTGELFF
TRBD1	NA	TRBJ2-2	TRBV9	TGTGCCAGCAGCGCCCGGGACAGCGTCAGTTATCCCGGGGAGCTGTTTTTT	CASSARDSVSYPGELFF
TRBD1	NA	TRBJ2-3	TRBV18	TGTGCCAGCTCACCCGACAGGGGCCTCAGGGCAGATACGCAGTATTTT	CASSPDRGLRADTQYF
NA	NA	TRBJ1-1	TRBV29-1	TGCAGCGTGCGACTTATCGGTGCCAAGACTGAAGCTTTCTTT	CSVRLIGAKTEAFF
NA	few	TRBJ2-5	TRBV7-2	TGTGCCAGCAGCTTAAGAGGCAGTCGCGAGACCCAGTACTTC	CASSLRGSRETQYF
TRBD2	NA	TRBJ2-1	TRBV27	TGTGCCAGCAGTCCCTGGGCTAGCGGGGGGGAGGCTGAGCAGTTCTTC	CASSPWASGGEAEQFF
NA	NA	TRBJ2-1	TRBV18	TGTGCCAGCTCACGAAGCAGGGCCTACAATGAGCAGTTCTTC	CASSRSRAYNEQFF
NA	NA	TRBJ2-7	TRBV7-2	TGTGCCAGCAATGTTTCCCACTCCTACGAGCAGTACTTC	CASNVSHSYEQYF
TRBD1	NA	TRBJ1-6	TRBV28	TGTGCCAGTTGGTTAGGACAGGACATCCACTTT	CASWLGQDIHF
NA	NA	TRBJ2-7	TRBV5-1	TGCGCCAGCAGACTTCCAGGGAATATCGACGAGCAGTACTTC	CASRLPGNIDEQYF
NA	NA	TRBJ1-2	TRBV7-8	TGTGCCAGCAGCTTAGAGAAGAGGACGGGGGGCTACACCTTC	CASSLEKRTGGYTF
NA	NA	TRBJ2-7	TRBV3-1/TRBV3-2	TGTGCCAGCAGCCTCAACGTCGGAGGCCACGAGCAGTACTTC	CASSLNVGGHEQYF
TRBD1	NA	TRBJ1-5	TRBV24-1	TGTGCCACCCAGAGGGGAACAGGGGGCGCGGGCAATCAGCCCCAGCATTTT	CATQRGTGGAGNQPQHF
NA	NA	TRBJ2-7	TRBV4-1	TGCGCCAGCAGCCAAGATGGCACGATGCGAGGCTACGAGCAGTACTTC	CASSQDGTMRGYEQYF